The 27 T cell receptor beta chains reported below all come from one sample, sequenced in a study of blood T cell repertoires in COVID-19. Using immunoSEQ multiplex PCR, the repertoire was profiled, and TCRdb retains in-frame clones only, with some absent. The sample yields approximately 270,000 clones, approximately 84% seen once. The sequencing sample was made of PBMCs or T cells enriched from blood (not recorded which). The receptors here all came from a man aged 40-55 years who had recovered from COVID-19.

The chain joins TRBV18 to TRBJ1-1, with D tentatively TRBD1 (5 bases). This CDR3 comprises 15 residues. Germline loops: CDR1 KGHSH, CDR2 LQKENI. V gave up 1 base and J gave up 1 base, with 10 bases separating them. The CDR3 nucleotides read TGTGCCAGCTCACCACGTGGGGCTCCGAACACTGAAGCTTTCTTT. This translates into CASSPRGAPNTEAFF.

CDR3 loop: CASSPWPGGGFTGELFF. CDR3 DNA: TGTGCCAGCAGTCCATGGCCCGGTGGAGGGTTCACCGGGGAGCTGTTTTTT. V gene TRBV27 combines with J gene TRBJ2-2; the D gene is possibly TRBD2 (6 bases). CDR3 size: 17 residues. Germline CDR1 MNHEY, CDR2 SMNVEV (reference sequence). Trimming pared 5 bases from V and 4 bases from J, leaving 20 bases between.

This sequence joins TRBV7-9 and TRBJ2-7, with a weak D call TRBD2 (5 bases). Germline V gene data show CDR1 as SEHNR and CDR2 as FQNEAQ (reference sequence). CDR3 size: 15 residues. V lost 4 bases, J lost 0 bases, and 13 bases lay in between. The CDR3 DNA follows: TGTGCCAGCAGCTCGACGGAGGTGGCCTCCTACGAGCAGTACTTC. Protein sequence: CASSSTEVASYEQYF.

V is TRBV11-3 and J is TRBJ2-5, with 10 bases aligning to TRBD2. The CDR3 covers 15 residues. J lost 3 bases, V lost 4 bases, and 5 bases had no gene match. The germline V gene has CDR1 SGHNT and CDR2 YENEEA. CDR3: CASSSSSGGEETQYF. CDR3 nucleotide sequence: TGTGCCAGCAGCTCGAGCAGCGGGGGGGAAGAGACCCAGTACTTC.

This chain links TRBV4-3 with TRBJ2-3; tentatively, D is TRBD2 (7 bases). V lost 1 base, J lost 5 bases, and 16 bases lay in between. There are 16 residues in the CDR3. Germline V lookup: CDR1 LGHNA, CDR2 YSLEER. The CDR3 sequence is CASSQGVWGGQDTQYF. CDR3 in DNA: TGCGCCAGCAGCCAAGGGGTGTGGGGGGGCCAAGATACGCAGTATTTT.

The rearrangement joins TRBV18 to TRBJ2-5; 9 positions agree with TRBD1. CDR3 length equals 14 residues. The trim removed 0 bases at V and 7 bases at J, leaving 3 bases unmatched. Germline V CDR1 and CDR2: KGHSH, LQKENI. This CDR3 is CASSPPRDRVTQYF. CDR3 DNA: TGTGCCAGCTCACCACCCCGGGACAGGGTGACCCAGTACTTC.

This clone was seen only once. This chain uses TRBV27 with TRBJ2-7; 12 bases are shared with TRBD1. Losses at the gene ends were 6 bases for V and 6 bases for J; bases not matched to a gene: 15. Germline lookup yields CDR1 MNHEY and CDR2 SMNVEV (reference sequence). This CDR3 has 17 amino acids. The CDR3 is CASRPIRSGTGGSEQYF. CDR3 bases: TGTGCCAGCAGACCCATACGATCCGGGACAGGGGGCTCCGAGCAGTACTTC.

V gene TRBV4-2 combines with J gene TRBJ2-3, with D perhaps matching TRBD1 (5 bases). The germline V gene encodes CDR1 LGHNA and CDR2 YNFKEQ. Trimming took off 3 bases at V and 4 bases at J, with 14 bases between the two ends. The CDR3 is 15 amino acids. This chain's CDR3 is CASSHSRQMADTQYF. The CDR3 bases are TGTGCCAGCAGCCACAGCCGACAGATGGCAGATACGCAGTATTTT.

This rearrangement joins TRBV5-4 to TRBJ1-1; perhaps TRBD1 as D (6 bases). The CDR3 is made up of 12 amino acids. CDR1 and CDR2 from the germline V gene are SGHNT and YYREEE (reference sequence). V gave up 7 bases and J gave up 10 bases, with 17 bases separating them. CDR3: CASSGQGRGAFF. The CDR3 bases are TGTGCCAGCTCGGGGCAGGGGAGGGGAGCTTTCTTT.

V gene TRBV4-1 combines with J gene TRBJ1-6, with D possibly matching TRBD1 (5 bases). V was cut by 4 bases and J by 7 bases, with 26 bases left in between. Germline V gene data show CDR1 as MGHRA and CDR2 as YSYEKL. CDR3 length: 19 residues. CDR3 coding DNA: TGCGCCAGCAGCCCATGGCAAAATACGGGGGTAAAGAAAAATTCACCCCTCCACTTT. This translates into CASSPWQNTGVKKNSPLHF.

This clone was seen a single time. This chain connects TRBV2 to TRBJ1-6; D not resolved. The length of the CDR3 is 15 residues. The germline V gene has CDR1 SNHLY and CDR2 FYNNEI. Trimming removed 4 bases at V and 4 bases at J, with 11 bases between. CDR3 nucleotide sequence: TGTGCCAGCAGTGTCAACAGTGATTATAATTCACCCCTCCACTTT. It is translated as CASSVNSDYNSPLHF.

V gene TRBV30 combines with J gene TRBJ1-2, with D hard to call. CDR1 is GTSNPN and CDR2 is SVGIG in the germline V gene (reference sequence). V lost 2 bases, J lost 6 bases, and 7 bases lay in between. The CDR3 length is 11 residues. CDR3 sequence: CAWSSRDGYTF. The CDR3 nucleotides read TGTGCCTGGAGTAGTAGAGATGGCTACACCTTC.

The chain couples TRBV2 to TRBJ2-2; 7 bases match TRBD1. This CDR3 is built from 20 residues. Germline values: CDR1 SNHLY, CDR2 FYNNEI. Trimming cost V 6 bases and J 6 bases; bases outside gene matches: 25. The CDR3 loop reads CASSGSALGGSLRVAGELFF. DNA for the CDR3: TGTGCCAGCAGCGGCTCTGCGTTAGGGGGCAGTTTAAGGGTAGCCGGGGAGCTGTTTTTT.

Only a few counts were recorded for this clone. The chain is built from TRBV18 and TRBJ1-3; no clear D. V was clipped by 3 bases and J by 0 bases, with 12 bases between them. Germline V lookup: CDR1 KGHSH, CDR2 LQKENI. This CDR3 comprises 16 residues. The CDR3, as DNA: TGTGCCAGCTCACCGGGCATTAGGCTCTCTGGAAACACCATATATTTT. Its translation is CASSPGIRLSGNTIYF.

V gene TRBV13 combines with J gene TRBJ2-1; 10 positions match TRBD2. CDR1 is PRHDT, CDR2 FYEKMQ, per germline (reference sequence). The V segment lost 7 bases and the J segment 4 bases; nucleotides outside the gene matches: 7. The CDR3 runs to 15 residues. The CDR3, as DNA: TGTGCCAGCACCTCAGCGGGGGGGGTTTACAATGAGCAGTTCTTC. This gives the protein CASTSAGGVYNEQFF.

V and J are TRBV5-5 and TRBJ1-5, with 7 bases that match TRBD1. Germline V gene lookup returns CDR1 SGHKS and CDR2 YYEKEE (reference sequence). This CDR3 is 15 amino acids long. V dropped 4 bases and J dropped 7; count of bases not matched to a gene: 11. CDR3 residues: CASSPQGEAGQPQHF. DNA of the CDR3: TGTGCCAGCAGCCCTCAGGGGGAGGCCGGACAGCCCCAGCATTTT.

The chain carries TRBV5-8 and TRBJ1-3; D is unclear. The length of the CDR3 is 15 residues. V lost 2 bases and J lost 0, with 9 bases in between. The germline CDR1 and CDR2 sequences are SGHTS and YDEGEE. The DNA of the CDR3 is TGTGCCAGCAGCTTTTCGGCAGGCTCTGGAAACACCATATATTTT. Its protein product is CASSFSAGSGNTIYF.

The chain uses TRBV5-1 and TRBJ2-3; 8 bases line up with TRBD2. The V gene end was trimmed by 4 bases and the J gene end by 2 bases; junction bases not matched to a gene: 9. Germline CDR1 SGHRS, CDR2 YFSETQ. The CDR3 sequence is 16 residues long. The CDR3 DNA sequence: TGCGCCAGCAGCCGGGGTAGCGGGGCTAACACAGATACGCAGTATTTT. Residues: CASSRGSGANTDTQYF.

This clone was counted a single time. The CDR3 is CASKLVGNQPQHF. Written as DNA, the CDR3 is TGTGCCAGCAAACTGGTAGGCAATCAGCCCCAGCATTTT. The chain uses TRBV6-6 and TRBJ1-5; no clear D. The germline gives CDR1 MNHNY, CDR2 SVGAGI (reference sequence). This CDR3 spans 13 amino acids. The V and J ends lost 7 bases and 2 bases respectively, with 9 bases between them.

The chain combines TRBV5-1 with TRBJ2-3, with 12 bases lining up with TRBD2. The J segment lost 4 bases and the V segment lost 0 bases, leaving 6 bases of the junction unmatched. Germline CDR1 reads SGHRS; CDR2 reads YFSETQ. The CDR3 spans 17 residues. DNA for the CDR3: TGCGCCAGCAGCTTGGCGACTAGCGGGGGATTGTCAGATACGCAGTATTTT. Translation: CASSLATSGGLSDTQYF.

The V gene is TRBV6-5, the J gene TRBJ2-5, with TRBD1 identical over 8 bases. The CDR3 is 14 residues long. V lost 2 bases to trimming and J lost 3 bases; unmatched junction nucleotides: 2. Germline lookup yields CDR1 MNHEY and CDR2 SVGAGI. CDR3 sequence: CASSYQQGEETQYF. CDR3 coding DNA: TGTGCCAGCAGTTACCAACAGGGGGAAGAGACCCAGTACTTC.

This clone was seen just once. The chain has TRBV19 and TRBJ1-2, with TRBD1 matching 8 bases. This CDR3 region has 14 residues. V dropped 6 bases and J dropped 7; count of bases not matched to a gene: 10. Germline assignment: CDR1 LNHDA and CDR2 SQIVND (reference sequence). CDR3 DNA: TGTGCCAGTAGACGGCGAGACAGGGGTTCTGGCTACACCTTC. Residues: CASRRRDRGSGYTF.

The CDR3 protein is CAISEAVDYGYTF. CDR3 DNA sequence: TGTGCCATCAGTGAAGCGGTTGACTATGGCTACACCTTC. The V and J genes are TRBV10-3 and TRBJ1-2; D call uncertain. In germline, CDR1 is ENHRY, CDR2 SYGVKD. This CDR3 spans 13 amino acids. Trimming left V 3 bases short and J 3 bases short, with 8 bases between.

The chain is built from TRBV27 and TRBJ2-3; TRBD2 agrees at 9 bases. V shed 5 bases, J shed 4 bases, and the junction held 7 bases outside the gene matches. Germline V CDR1 and CDR2: MNHEY, SMNVEV (reference sequence). The CDR3 has 15 amino acids. The CDR3 DNA follows: TGTGCCAGCAGTCCCTTAGGACTAGCGTCAGATACGCAGTATTTT. Protein product: CASSPLGLASDTQYF.

The chain uses TRBV19 and TRBJ2-3, with D perhaps matching TRBD2 (6 bases). Germline V gene lookup returns CDR1 LNHDA and CDR2 SQIVND (reference sequence). The germline V and J ends were trimmed by 8 bases and 2 bases, with 11 bases remaining between them. The CDR3 is 13 amino acids. Here the CDR3 reads CASQGLFTDTQYF. The CDR3 DNA reads as TGTGCCAGTCAGGGACTGTTCACAGATACGCAGTATTTT.

The V gene is TRBV7-7, the J gene TRBJ2-1, with 7 bases lining up with TRBD2. With 5 bases clipped from V and 7 bases from J, the junction kept 8 bases outside the gene matches. The V gene's germline CDR1 is SSHAT and CDR2 FNYEAQ (reference sequence). CDR3 size: 14 residues. The CDR3, as DNA: TGTGCCAGCAGCCAATCCGGGACTATAAATGAGCAGTTCTTC. Its protein is CASSQSGTINEQFF.

This rearrangement joins TRBV30 to TRBJ2-2, with D perhaps TRBD2 (5 bases). CDR1 GTSNPN and CDR2 SVGIG come from the germline V gene (reference sequence). This CDR3 comprises 16 residues. V gave up 3 bases and J gave up 2 bases, with 16 bases separating them. The DNA for the CDR3 is TGTGCCTGGAGCTTTAACAGCGGTTATAACACCGGGGAGCTGTTTTTT. This gives the protein CAWSFNSGYNTGELFF.